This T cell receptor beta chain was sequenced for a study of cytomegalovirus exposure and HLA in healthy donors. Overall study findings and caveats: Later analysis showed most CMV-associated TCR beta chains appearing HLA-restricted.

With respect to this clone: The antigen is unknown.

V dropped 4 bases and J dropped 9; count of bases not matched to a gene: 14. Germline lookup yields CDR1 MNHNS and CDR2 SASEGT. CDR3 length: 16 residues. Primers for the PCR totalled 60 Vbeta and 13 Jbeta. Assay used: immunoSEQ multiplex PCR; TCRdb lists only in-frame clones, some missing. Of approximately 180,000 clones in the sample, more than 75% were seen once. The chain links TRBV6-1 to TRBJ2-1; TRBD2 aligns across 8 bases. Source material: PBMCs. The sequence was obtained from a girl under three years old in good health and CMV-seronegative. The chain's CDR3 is CASSGWSGSVISEQFF. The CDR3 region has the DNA TGTGCCAGCAGTGGGTGGAGCGGGAGCGTTATATCTGAGCAGTTCTTC.